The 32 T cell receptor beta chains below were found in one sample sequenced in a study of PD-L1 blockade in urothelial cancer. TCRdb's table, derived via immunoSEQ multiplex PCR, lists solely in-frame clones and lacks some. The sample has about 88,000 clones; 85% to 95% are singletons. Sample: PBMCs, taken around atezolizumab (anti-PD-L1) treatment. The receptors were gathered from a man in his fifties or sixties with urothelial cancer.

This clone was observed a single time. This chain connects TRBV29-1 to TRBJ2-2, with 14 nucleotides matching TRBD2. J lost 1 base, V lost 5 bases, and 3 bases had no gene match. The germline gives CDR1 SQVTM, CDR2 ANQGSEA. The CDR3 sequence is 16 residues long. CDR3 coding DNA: TGCAGCGTTCGCGGACTAGCGGGAGGGAACACCGGGGAGCTGTTTTTT. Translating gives CSVRGLAGGNTGELFF.

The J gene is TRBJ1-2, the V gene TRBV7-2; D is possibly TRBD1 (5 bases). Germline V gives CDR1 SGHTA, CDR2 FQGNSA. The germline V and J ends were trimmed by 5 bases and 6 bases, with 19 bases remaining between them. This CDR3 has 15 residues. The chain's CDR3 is CASSANQGGVDGYTF. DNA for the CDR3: TGTGCCAGCAGCGCGAACCAGGGAGGTGTTGATGGCTACACCTTC.

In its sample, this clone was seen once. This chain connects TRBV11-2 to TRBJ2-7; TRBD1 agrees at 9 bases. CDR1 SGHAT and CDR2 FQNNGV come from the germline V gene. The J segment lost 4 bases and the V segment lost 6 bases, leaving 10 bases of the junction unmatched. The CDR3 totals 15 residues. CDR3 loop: CASRASGTGIYEQYF. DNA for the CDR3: TGTGCCAGCAGGGCCTCCGGGACAGGGATTTACGAGCAGTACTTC.

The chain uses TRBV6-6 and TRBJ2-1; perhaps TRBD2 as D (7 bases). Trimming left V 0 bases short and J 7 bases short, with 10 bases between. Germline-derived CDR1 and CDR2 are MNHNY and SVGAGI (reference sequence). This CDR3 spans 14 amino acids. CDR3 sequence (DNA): TGTGCCAGCAGTTACTCGGGGGGGCAAAATGAGCAGTTCTTC. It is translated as CASSYSGGQNEQFF.

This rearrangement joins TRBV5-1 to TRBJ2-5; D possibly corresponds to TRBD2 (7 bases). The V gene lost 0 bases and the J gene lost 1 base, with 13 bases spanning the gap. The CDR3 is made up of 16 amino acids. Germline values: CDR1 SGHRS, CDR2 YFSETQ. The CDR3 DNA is TGCGCCAGCAGCTTGGAGGGCGGGGGCTTCCAAGAGACCCAGTACTTC. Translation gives CASSLEGGGFQETQYF.

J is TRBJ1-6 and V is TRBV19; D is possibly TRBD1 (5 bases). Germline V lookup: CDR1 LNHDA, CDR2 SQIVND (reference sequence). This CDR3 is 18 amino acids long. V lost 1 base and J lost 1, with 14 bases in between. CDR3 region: CASSIGPGEGSYNSPLHF. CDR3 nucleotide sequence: TGTGCCAGTAGTATAGGTCCGGGGGAAGGATCCTATAATTCACCCCTCCACTTT.

CDR3 in amino acids: CASSIHQVGNTIYF. The CDR3 DNA is TGTGCCAGCAGTATACATCAGGTTGGAAACACCATATATTTT. This rearrangement joins TRBV2 to TRBJ1-3; D ambiguous. CDR3 length: 14 residues. Germline-derived CDR1 and CDR2 are SNHLY and FYNNEI. The V end lost 5 bases, the J end lost 3 bases, and 11 bases lay between the germline ends.

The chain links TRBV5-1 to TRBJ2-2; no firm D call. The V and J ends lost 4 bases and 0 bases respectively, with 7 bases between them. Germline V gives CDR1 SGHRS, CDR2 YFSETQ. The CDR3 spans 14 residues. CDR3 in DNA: TGCGCCAGCAGCCCGCGGTCGAACACCGGGGAGCTGTTTTTT. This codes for CASSPRSNTGELFF.

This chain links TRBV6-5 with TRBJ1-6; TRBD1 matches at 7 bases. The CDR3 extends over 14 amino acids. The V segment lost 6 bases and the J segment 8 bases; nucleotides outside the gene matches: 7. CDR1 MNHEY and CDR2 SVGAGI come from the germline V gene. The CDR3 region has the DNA TGTGCCAGCAGAAAGACAGGGAGGTATTCACCCCTCCACTTT. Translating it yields CASRKTGRYSPLHF.

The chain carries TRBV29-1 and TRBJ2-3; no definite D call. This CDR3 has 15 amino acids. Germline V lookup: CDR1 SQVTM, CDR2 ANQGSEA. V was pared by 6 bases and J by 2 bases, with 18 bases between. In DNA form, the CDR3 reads TGCAGCGTAGAGGATCCAATAGCAAACACAGATACGCAGTATTTT. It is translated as CSVEDPIANTDTQYF.

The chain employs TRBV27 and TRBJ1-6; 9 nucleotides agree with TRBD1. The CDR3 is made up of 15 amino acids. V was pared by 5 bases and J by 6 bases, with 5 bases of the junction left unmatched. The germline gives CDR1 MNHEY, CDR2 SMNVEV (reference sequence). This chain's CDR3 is CASSTDRGVNSPLHF. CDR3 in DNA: TGTGCCAGCAGTACGGACAGGGGCGTTAATTCACCCCTCCACTTT.

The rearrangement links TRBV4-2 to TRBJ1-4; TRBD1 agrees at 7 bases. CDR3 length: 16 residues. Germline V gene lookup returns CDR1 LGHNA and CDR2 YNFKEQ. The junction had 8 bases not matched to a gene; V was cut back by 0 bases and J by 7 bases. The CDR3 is CASSQEERQGREKLFF. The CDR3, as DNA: TGTGCCAGCAGCCAAGAGGAGAGACAGGGACGTGAAAAACTGTTTTTT.

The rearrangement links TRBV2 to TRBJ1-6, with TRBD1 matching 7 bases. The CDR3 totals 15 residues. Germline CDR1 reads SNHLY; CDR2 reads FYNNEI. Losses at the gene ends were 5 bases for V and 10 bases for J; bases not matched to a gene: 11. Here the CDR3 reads CASSSRTGPRSPLHF. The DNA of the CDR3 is TGTGCCAGCAGTAGTAGGACAGGCCCTCGCTCACCCCTCCACTTT.

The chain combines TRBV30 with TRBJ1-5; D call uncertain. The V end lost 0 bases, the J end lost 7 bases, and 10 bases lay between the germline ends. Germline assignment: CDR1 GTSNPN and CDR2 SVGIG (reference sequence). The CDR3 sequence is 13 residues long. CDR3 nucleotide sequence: TGTGCCTGGAGTGTAGGAGAAGCACAGCCCCAGCATTTT. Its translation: CAWSVGEAQPQHF.

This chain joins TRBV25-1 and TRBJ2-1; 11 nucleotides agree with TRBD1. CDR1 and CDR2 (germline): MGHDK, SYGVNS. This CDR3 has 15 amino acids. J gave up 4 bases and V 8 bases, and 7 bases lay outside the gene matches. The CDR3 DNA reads TGTGCCAGCGTCCCTGGACAGGGGGCTTACAATGAGCAGTTCTTC. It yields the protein CASVPGQGAYNEQFF.

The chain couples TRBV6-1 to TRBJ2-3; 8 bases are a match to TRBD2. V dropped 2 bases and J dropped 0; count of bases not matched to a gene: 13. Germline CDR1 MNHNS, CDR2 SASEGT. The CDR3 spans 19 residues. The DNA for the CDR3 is TGTGCCAGCAGTGAAATCCCCTTGGAGGTAGCGGGAAGCACAGATACGCAGTATTTT. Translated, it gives CASSEIPLEVAGSTDTQYF.

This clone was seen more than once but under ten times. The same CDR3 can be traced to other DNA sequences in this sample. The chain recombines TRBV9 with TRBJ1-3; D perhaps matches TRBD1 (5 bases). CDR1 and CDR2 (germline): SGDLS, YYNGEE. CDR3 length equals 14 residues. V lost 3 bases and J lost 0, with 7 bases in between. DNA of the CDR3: TGTGCCAGCAGCGGGGGGGGCTCTGGAAACACCATATATTTT. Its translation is CASSGGGSGNTIYF.

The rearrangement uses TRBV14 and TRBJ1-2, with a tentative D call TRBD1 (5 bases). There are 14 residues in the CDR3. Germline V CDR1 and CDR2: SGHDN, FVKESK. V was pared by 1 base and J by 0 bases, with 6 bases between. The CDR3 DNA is TGTGCCAGCAGCCAAGTGACAGCTAACTATGGCTACACCTTC. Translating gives CASSQVTANYGYTF.

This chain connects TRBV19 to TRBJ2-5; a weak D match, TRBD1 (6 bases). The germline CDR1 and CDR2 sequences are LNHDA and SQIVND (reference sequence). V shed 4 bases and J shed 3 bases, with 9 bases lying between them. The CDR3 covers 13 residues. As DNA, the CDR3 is TGTGCCAGTAGTAGTCCAGGGGAAGAGACCCAGTACTTC. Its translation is CASSSPGEETQYF.

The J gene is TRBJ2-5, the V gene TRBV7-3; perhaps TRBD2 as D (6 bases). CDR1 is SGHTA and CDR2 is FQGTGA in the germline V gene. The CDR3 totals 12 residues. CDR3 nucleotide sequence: TGTGGCACACCGGGACTTAAAGAGACCCAGTACTTC. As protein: CGTPGLKETQYF.

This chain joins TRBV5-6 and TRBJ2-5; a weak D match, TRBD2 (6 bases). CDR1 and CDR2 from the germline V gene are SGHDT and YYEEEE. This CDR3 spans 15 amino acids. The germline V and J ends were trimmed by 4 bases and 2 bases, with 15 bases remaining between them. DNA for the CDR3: TGTGCCAGCAGCGGTAGCGGTAGCGGTCAAGAGACCCAGTACTTC. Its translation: CASSGSGSGQETQYF. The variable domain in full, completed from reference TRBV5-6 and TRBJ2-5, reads DAGVTQSPTHLIKTRGQQVTLRCSPKSGHDTVSWYQQALGQGPQFIFQYYEEEERQRGNFPDRFSGHQFPNYSSELNVNALLLGDSALYLCASSGSGSGQETQYFGPGTRLLVL.

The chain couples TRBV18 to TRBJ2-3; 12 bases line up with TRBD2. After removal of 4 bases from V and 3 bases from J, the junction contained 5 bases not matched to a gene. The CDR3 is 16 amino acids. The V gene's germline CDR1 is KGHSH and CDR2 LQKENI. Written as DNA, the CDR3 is TGTGCCAGCTCACTCTCTAGCGGGGGGGCGACAGATACGCAGTATTTT. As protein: CASSLSSGGATDTQYF.

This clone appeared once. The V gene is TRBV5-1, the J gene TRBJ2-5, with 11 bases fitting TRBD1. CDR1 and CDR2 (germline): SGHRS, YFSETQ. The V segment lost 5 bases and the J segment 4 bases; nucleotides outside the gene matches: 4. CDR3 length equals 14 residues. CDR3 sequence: CASRRGQGVETQYF. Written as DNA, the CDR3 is TGCGCCAGCAGGCGGGGACAGGGGGTAGAGACCCAGTACTTC.

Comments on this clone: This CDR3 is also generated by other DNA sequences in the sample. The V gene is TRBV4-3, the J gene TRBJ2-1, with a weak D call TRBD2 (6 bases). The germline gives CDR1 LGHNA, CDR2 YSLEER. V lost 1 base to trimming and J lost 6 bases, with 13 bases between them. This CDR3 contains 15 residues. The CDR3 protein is CASSQGRAGLNEQFF. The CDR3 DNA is TGCGCCAGCAGCCAAGGCAGGGCGGGGCTCAATGAGCAGTTCTTC.

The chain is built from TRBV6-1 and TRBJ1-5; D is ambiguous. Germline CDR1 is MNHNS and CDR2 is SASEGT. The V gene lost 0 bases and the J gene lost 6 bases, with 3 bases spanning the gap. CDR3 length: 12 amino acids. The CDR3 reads CASSEAAQPQHF. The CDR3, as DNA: TGTGCCAGCAGTGAAGCGGCTCAGCCCCAGCATTTT.

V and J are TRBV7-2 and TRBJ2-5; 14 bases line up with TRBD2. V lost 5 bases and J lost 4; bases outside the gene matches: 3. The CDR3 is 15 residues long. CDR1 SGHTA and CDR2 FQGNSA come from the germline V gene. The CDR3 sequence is CASSPGTSGGETQYF. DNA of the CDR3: TGTGCCAGCAGCCCTGGGACTAGCGGGGGAGAGACCCAGTACTTC.

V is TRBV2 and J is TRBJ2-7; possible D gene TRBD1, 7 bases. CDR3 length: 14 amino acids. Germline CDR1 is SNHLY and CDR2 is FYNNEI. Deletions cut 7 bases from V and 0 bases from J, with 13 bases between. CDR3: CASKAGQHSYEQYF. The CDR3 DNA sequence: TGTGCCAGCAAGGCGGGACAGCACTCCTACGAGCAGTACTTC.

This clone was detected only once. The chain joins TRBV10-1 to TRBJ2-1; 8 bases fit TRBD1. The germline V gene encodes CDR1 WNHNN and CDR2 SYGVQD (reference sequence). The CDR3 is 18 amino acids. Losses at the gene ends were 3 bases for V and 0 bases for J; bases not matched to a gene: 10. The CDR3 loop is CASSERTGIGSSYNEQFF. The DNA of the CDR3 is TGCGCCAGCAGTGAAAGGACAGGGATAGGTAGCTCCTACAATGAGCAGTTCTTC.

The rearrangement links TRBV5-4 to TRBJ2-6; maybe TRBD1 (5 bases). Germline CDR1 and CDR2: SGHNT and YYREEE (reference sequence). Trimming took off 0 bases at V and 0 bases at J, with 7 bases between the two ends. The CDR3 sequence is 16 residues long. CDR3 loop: CASSLGDSSGANVLTF. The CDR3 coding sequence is TGTGCCAGCAGCTTGGGCGACAGCTCTGGGGCCAACGTCCTGACTTTC.

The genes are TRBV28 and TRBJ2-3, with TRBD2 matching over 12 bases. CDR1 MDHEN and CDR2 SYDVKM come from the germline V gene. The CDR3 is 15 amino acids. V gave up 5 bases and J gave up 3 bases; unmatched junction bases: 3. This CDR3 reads CASSPSGRATDTQYF. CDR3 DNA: TGTGCCAGCAGTCCTAGCGGGAGGGCAACAGATACGCAGTATTTT.

The CDR3 is CASSEGTVNTGELFF. Here the CDR3 DNA reads TGTGCCAGCAGTGAAGGGACAGTGAACACCGGGGAGCTGTTTTTT. The rearrangement links TRBV6-1 to TRBJ2-2, with D perhaps TRBD1 (6 bases). The CDR3 totals 15 residues. Per germline, CDR1 MNHNS and CDR2 SASEGT. The germline V and J ends were trimmed by 1 base and 1 base, with 7 bases remaining between them.

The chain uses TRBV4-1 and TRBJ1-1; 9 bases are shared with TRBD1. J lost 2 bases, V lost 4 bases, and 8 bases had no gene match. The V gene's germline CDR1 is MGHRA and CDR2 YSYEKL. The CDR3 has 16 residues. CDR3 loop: CASSRLPGQGNTEAFF. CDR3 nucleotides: TGCGCCAGCAGCCGGTTACCGGGACAGGGAAACACTGAAGCTTTCTTT.